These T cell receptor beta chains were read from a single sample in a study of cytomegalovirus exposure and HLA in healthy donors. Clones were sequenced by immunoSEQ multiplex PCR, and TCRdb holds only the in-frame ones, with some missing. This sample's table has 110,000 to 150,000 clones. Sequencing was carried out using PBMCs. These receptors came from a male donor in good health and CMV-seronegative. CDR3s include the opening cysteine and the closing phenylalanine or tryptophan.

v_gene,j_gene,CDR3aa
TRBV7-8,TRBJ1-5,CASSLETGFQPQHF
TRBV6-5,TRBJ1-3,CASRSDRGILNTIYF
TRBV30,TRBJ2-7,CAWKGAGRGIIEQYF
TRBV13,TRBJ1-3,CASRSPGEAGNTIYF
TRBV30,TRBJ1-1,CAWSGLAEAFF
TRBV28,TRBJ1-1,CASRPTGGTEAFF
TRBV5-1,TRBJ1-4,CASSLGRGDEKLFF
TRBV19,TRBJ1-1,CASSVGRGGGTEAFF
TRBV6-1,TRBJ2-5,CASSEEVAYQETQYF
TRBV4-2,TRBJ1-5,CASSQEAGETPQHF
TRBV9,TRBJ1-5,CASSPTGYSNQPQHF
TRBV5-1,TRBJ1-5,CASRRDRGEGQPQHF
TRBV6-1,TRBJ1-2,CASSEFQGDYTF
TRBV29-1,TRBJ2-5,CSVPMDRVETQYF
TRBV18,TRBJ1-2,CASSPETGDHYGYTF
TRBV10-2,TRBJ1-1,CASSRGNTEAFF
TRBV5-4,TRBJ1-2,CASSSPTGLLDYGYTF
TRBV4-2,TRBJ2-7,CASSQVYSSYEQYF
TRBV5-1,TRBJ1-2,CASSFVGEGYGYTF
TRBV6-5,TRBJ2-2,CASSSTVNTGELFF
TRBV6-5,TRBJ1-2,CASSPGGGRYGYTF
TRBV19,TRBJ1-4,CASSMLQGRNEKLFF
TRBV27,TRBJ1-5,CASSLSSLGSQPQHF
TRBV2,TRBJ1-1,CASSTGMNTEAFF
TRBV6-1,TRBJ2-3,CASSEAPRTDSTDTQYF
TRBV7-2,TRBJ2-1,CASSSRTGGEQFF
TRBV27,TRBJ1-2,CASSLRQDRNIGYGYTF
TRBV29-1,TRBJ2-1,CSAETPSGEPTYNEQFF
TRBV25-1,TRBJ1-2,CASQRPGGDYGYTF
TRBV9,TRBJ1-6,CASSAGSTGTGGSPLHF
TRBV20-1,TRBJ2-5,CSAAVQETQYF
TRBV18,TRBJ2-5,CASSLDSGGGETQYF
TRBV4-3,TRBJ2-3,CASSQEEGSGGATDTQYF
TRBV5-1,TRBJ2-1,CASSLGAGGPRDNEQFF
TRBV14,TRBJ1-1,CASSQADGDRGYTEAFF
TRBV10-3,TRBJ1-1,CAITVTGGTEAFF
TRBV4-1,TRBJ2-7,CASSQEPSRGSYEQYF
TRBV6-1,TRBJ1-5,CASSVRHNQPQHF
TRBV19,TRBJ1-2,CATFPTTGPFYGYTF
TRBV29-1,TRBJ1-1,CSVEGGEGTEAFF
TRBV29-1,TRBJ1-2,CSVRSTGDNSNYGYTF
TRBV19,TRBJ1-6,CASTPTGGGSPLHF
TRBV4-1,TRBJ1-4,CASSQDSDRITLNEKLFF
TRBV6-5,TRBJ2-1,CASSYTGRVNEQFF
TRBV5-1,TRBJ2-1,CASSLVTTDANEQFF
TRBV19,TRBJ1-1,CASSIRGQGGTEAFF
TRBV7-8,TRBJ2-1,CASSLVGLAGERAFF
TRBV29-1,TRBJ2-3,CSVPGGNYTQYF
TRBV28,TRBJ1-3,CATGEGNTIYF
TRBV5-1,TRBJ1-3,CASRDSTSRGNTIYF
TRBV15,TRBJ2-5,CATSRDGPGGPSTQYF